The 17 T cell receptor beta chains below were found in one sample sequenced in a study of CD8 T cells in ankylosing spondylitis. Findings and limits, study-wide: For ankylosing spondylitis blood, a TCR beta motif of 7 to 9 highly homologous variants appeared characteristic.

TCRdb passed the 5' RACE reads through MiXCR, listing each CDR3 protein once. The data hold some 700,000 distinct CDR3 sequences, with 19% observed a single time. Their antigens are not known. Sequencing was performed on blood, either unsorted or a sorted T cell fraction (not recorded which). These receptors came from a male donor with ankylosing spondylitis.

V and J are TRBV9 and TRBJ2-3; tentatively, D is TRBD2 (7 bases). The CDR3 is 16 residues long. CDR1 is SGDLS, CDR2 YYNGEE, per germline. V was trimmed by 4 bases and J by 2 bases, leaving 17 bases between them. In nucleotides, the CDR3 is TGTGCCAGCAGCTCCCGGGGAGGGGGGGCCACAGATACGCAGTATTTT. This gives the protein CASSSRGGGATDTQYF.

At least ten counts were recorded for this clonotype. The J gene is TRBJ2-2, the V gene TRBV20-1, with a tentative D call TRBD2 (5 bases). V was clipped by 0 bases and J by 2 bases, with 13 bases between them. Germline V lookup: CDR1 DFQATT, CDR2 SNEGSKA (reference sequence). CDR3 size: 16 residues. CDR3 bases: TGCAGTGCTAGAGATGATGCACGGGGAAACACCGGGGAGCTGTTTTTT. Protein sequence: CSARDDARGNTGELFF.

The gene calls are TRBV7-6 and TRBJ2-7; possible D gene TRBD1, 7 bases. With 1 base removed from V and 3 bases from J, the gap between germline ends came to 13 bases. The germline gives CDR1 SGHVS, CDR2 FNYEAQ. The CDR3 is 15 residues long. The CDR3 protein is CASSLEGRGDYEQYF. CDR3 nucleotide sequence: TGTGCCAGCAGCTTAGAGGGCAGGGGGGACTACGAGCAGTACTTC.

Only a few counts were recorded for this clonotype. This chain links TRBV7-9 with TRBJ2-7; unclear D gene. CDR3 length equals 12 residues. The V gene lost 5 bases and the J gene lost 4 bases, with 9 bases spanning the gap. Germline CDR1 reads SEHNR; CDR2 reads FQNEAQ (reference sequence). The CDR3 sequence is CASSTTLYEQYF. In DNA form, the CDR3 reads TGTGCCAGCAGCACCACACTGTACGAGCAGTACTTC. The whole variable domain, filled in from reference TRBV7-9 and TRBJ2-7, reads DTGVSQNPRHKITKRGQNVTFRCDPISEHNRLYWYRQTLGQGPEFLTYFQNEAQLEKSRLLSDRFSAERPKGSFSTLEIQRTEQGDSAMYLCASSTTLYEQYFGPGTRLTVT.

The V gene is TRBV12-3 or TRBV12-4, the J gene TRBJ2-1; perhaps D is TRBD1 or TRBD2 (5 bases each). CDR3 length equals 14 residues. The V gene lost 1 base and the J gene lost 8 bases, with 12 bases spanning the gap. CDR3 protein: CASSLGLAGYEQFF. CDR3 DNA: TGTGCCAGCAGTTTAGGCCTAGCAGGGTATGAGCAGTTCTTC.

The gene calls are TRBV5-1 and TRBJ2-3; TRBD2 aligns across 8 bases. CDR1 is SGHRS, CDR2 YFSETQ, per germline. CDR3 length: 16 residues. Trimming took 0 bases from V and 3 from J; bases not matched to a gene: 6. In DNA, the CDR3 is TGCGCCAGCAGCTTGGAGCCAGCGGGAGTGACAGATACGCAGTATTTT. The encoded protein is CASSLEPAGVTDTQYF.

This clonotype was counted only a few times. The rearrangement uses TRBV4-2 and TRBJ2-7, with TRBD1 matching over 8 bases. V shed 2 bases, J shed 5 bases, and the junction held 2 bases outside the gene matches. This CDR3 comprises 13 residues. The germline CDR1 and CDR2 sequences are LGHNA and YNFKEQ. The DNA for the CDR3 is TGTGCCAGCAGCCAACAGGACAGGGACGAGCAGTACTTC. This encodes CASSQQDRDEQYF.

At least ten counts were recorded for this clonotype. The chain employs TRBV10-3 and TRBJ2-3; D remains unclear. The CDR3 has 13 residues. Trimming stripped 4 bases from V and 2 bases from J, with 7 bases between. Per the germline V gene, CDR1 is ENHRY and CDR2 is SYGVKD. DNA for the CDR3: TGTGCCATCAGTGTGGCGTCCACAGATACGCAGTATTTT. Amino acids: CAISVASTDTQYF.

This clonotype was detected a few times. V is TRBV5-1 and J is TRBJ2-1; 8 nucleotides align to TRBD2. Germline V gene data show CDR1 as SGHRS and CDR2 as YFSETQ. V trimming: 4 bases; J trimming: 5 bases; junction bases outside the gene matches: 2. The CDR3 sequence is 13 residues long. The CDR3 here is CASSTGGDNEQFF. As DNA, the CDR3 is TGCGCCAGCAGCACGGGGGGGGACAATGAGCAGTTCTTC.

The gene calls are TRBV27 and TRBJ2-7; 10 nucleotides align to TRBD1. CDR3 length: 16 amino acids. Losses at the gene ends were 4 bases for V and 0 bases for J; bases not matched to a gene: 6. Germline CDR1 reads MNHEY; CDR2 reads SMNVEV (reference sequence). The CDR3 here is CASSSPGTGVSYEQYF. CDR3 nucleotides: TGTGCCAGCAGTTCTCCAGGGACAGGGGTCTCCTACGAGCAGTACTTC.

J is TRBJ1-5 and V is TRBV21-1; the table's TRBD1 call for D was not verified on the DNA. TRBV21-1 is designated a pseudogene. The CDR3 loop spans 16 amino acids. The CDR3 coding sequence is TGTGCCAGCAGCAAACGGGAGAGGGTCCTCTGTCAGCCCCAGCATTTT. Its protein is CASSKRERVLCQPQHF.

This clonotype has a single count. The chain couples TRBV20-1 to TRBJ1-2; 10 positions agree with TRBD1. Germline CDR1 is DFQATT and CDR2 is SNEGSKA (reference sequence). CDR3 size: 15 residues. The junction had 9 bases not matched to a gene; V was cut back by 1 base and J by 7 bases. The CDR3 protein is CSARALDRGQAGYTF. CDR3 nucleotide sequence: TGCAGTGCTAGAGCCCTTGACAGGGGGCAGGCTGGCTACACCTTC.

V and J are TRBV28 and TRBJ2-7; 8 nucleotides match TRBD1. Trimming at V came to 6 bases and at J to 4 bases, leaving 11 bases not matched to a gene. Germline V gives CDR1 MDHEN, CDR2 SYDVKM. The CDR3 spans 15 residues. CDR3 coding DNA: TGTGCCAGCAGCTCTCAACAGGGGGTTTCTTACGAGCAGTACTTC. It specifies CASSSQQGVSYEQYF. Looking up the rest from reference TRBV28 and TRBJ2-7 gives the full variable domain: DVKVTQSSRYLVKRTGEKVFLECVQDMDHENMFWYRQDPGLGLRLIYFSYDVKMKEKGDIPEGYSVSREKKERFSLILESASTNQTSMYLCASSSQQGVSYEQYFGPGTRLTVT.

This clonotype was picked up a small number of times. The V call is TRBV4-2, the J call TRBJ2-5; D perhaps matches TRBD2 (6 bases). This CDR3 contains 16 residues. The ends were cut back, 2 bases at V and 4 bases at J, with 17 bases in the middle. In germline, CDR1 is LGHNA, CDR2 YNFKEQ. The CDR3 nucleotides are TGTGCCAGCAGCCAACCTCCTGGGGGGAGAGGAGAGACCCAGTACTTC. As protein: CASSQPPGGRGETQYF.

This clonotype was detected many times. The chain employs TRBV11-2 and TRBJ1-1; D unresolved. CDR1 is SGHAT, CDR2 FQNNGV, per germline. With 2 bases removed from V and 2 bases from J, the gap between germline ends came to 9 bases. The CDR3 is 14 amino acids. This CDR3 reads CASSLFGSNTEAFF. CDR3 nucleotide sequence: TGTGCCAGCAGCTTATTTGGGTCTAACACTGAAGCTTTCTTT.

This chain joins TRBV12-3 or TRBV12-4 and TRBJ2-1; possibly TRBD1 for D (5 bases). Trimming took off 7 bases at V and 2 bases at J, with 15 bases between the two ends. The CDR3 is 15 amino acids. CDR3 coding DNA: TGTGCCAGCACTCCCAGGGTGCGGACCTACAATGAGCAGTTCTTC. Translating it yields CASTPRVRTYNEQFF.

V is TRBV4-2 and J is TRBJ2-7; TRBD2 aligns across 7 bases. Germline assignment: CDR1 LGHNA and CDR2 YNFKEQ. The length of the CDR3 is 15 residues. J gave up 0 bases and V 1 base, and 3 bases lay outside the gene matches. The CDR3 coding sequence is TGTGCCAGCAGCCAAGGAACTAGCGTCTCCTACGAGCAGTACTTC. Protein product: CASSQGTSVSYEQYF.